This entry is about one T cell receptor beta chain. Its antigen is not identified. The data stem from a study of human T cells and chemical hapten exposure. Whole-study context: The study traced per-sample TCR yield variation mainly to small differences in pooled library volumes.

Whole-study findings and limits: DPC sensitization did not alter TCRs above 1 in 1000 frequency.

Unique molecular identifiers were linked by the library to individual cDNA molecules. From the RACE reads, TCRdb called clonotypes with MiXCR, one entry per CDR3 protein. The sample contains about 45,000 distinct CDR3 sequences, 3% to 4.5% of which appear only once. Time point of the sample: healthy volunteer bleed at 6 weeks. Total RNA was isolated from whole blood that had not been fractionated. The ends were cut back, 5 bases at V and 1 base at J, with 8 bases in the middle. CDR3 length equals 13 residues. Looked up from germline, CDR1 is SEHNR and CDR2 is FQNEAQ (reference sequence). The sample comprised whole blood. The chain combines TRBV7-9 with TRBJ1-1, with TRBD1 as a possible D gene (5 bases). This TCR derives from a human donor in good health. Some clones in this sample may be carry-over from other donors' samples. The CDR3 DNA follows: TGTGCCAGCAGCACTACAGGGAACACTGAAGCTTTCTTT. Amino acids: CASSTTGNTEAFF.